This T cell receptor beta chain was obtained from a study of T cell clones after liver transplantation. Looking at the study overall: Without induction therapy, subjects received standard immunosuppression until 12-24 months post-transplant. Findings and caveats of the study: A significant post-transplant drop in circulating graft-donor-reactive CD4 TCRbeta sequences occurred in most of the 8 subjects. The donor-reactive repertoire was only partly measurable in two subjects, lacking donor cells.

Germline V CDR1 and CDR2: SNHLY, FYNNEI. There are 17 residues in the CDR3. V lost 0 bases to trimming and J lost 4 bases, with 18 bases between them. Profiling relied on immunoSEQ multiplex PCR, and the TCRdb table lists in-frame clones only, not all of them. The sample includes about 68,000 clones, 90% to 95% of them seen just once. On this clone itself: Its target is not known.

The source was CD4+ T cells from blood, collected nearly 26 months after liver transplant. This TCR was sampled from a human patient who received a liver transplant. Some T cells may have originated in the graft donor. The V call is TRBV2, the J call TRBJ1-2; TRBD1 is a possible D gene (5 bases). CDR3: CASSEALSTGGSYGYTF. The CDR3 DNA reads TGTGCCAGCAGTGAAGCGCTTTCCACAGGCGGGAGCTATGGCTACACCTTC.